This T cell receptor beta chain was sequenced in a study of blood T cell repertoires in COVID-19. About the study: T cells, B-cell-depleted T cells, or PBMCs supplied cDNA or gDNA.

The CDR3 has 16 residues. Trimming cost V 4 bases and J 2 bases, with 19 bases left between them. Per the germline V gene, CDR1 is SGDLS and CDR2 is YYNGEE. Original handling: Amplification with reference gene primers provided the estimates of nucleated cell counts. Measured with immunoSEQ multiplex PCR; TCRdb has only the in-frame clones, and not every one. V and J calls and clone size are as listed in that table; D and trimming were resolved from the DNA. Among about 3,400 clones listed, 80% were seen once. This chain links TRBV9 with TRBJ2-7; no reliable D call. Sequenced sample: peripheral blood. The sequence was obtained from a human donor in a cohort sampled during active COVID-19. CDR3 sequence: CASSPSSKTNPYEQYF. The CDR3 DNA reads TGTGCCAGCAGCCCGTCGTCCAAGACAAACCCCTACGAGCAGTACTTC. The whole variable domain, remainder taken from reference TRBV9 and TRBJ2-7, is DSGVTQTPKHLITATGQRVTLRCSPRSGDLSVYWYQQSLDQGLQFLIQYYNGEERAKGNILERFSAQQFPDLHSELNLSSLELGDSALYFCASSPSSKTNPYEQYFGPGTRLTVT.